This entry describes one TCR beta chain. CDR3 length equals 14 residues. Trimming removed 0 bases from V and 4 bases from J, with 9 bases in between. Germline values: CDR1 MNHNS, CDR2 SASEGT. This specimen belongs to a study of blood T cell repertoires in COVID-19. Study context: The United States, Italy and Spain supplied acute and convalescent COVID-19 samples.

Original analysis: The assay estimated nucleated cells by amplifying reference gene primers. The assay was immunoSEQ multiplex PCR, and TCRdb's table has in-frame clones only and misses some. V, J and clone size reflect that table, while D and trimming were determined from the DNA. Of approximately 56,000 clones in the sample, 80% to 90% were seen once. Sequencing input: peripheral blood. The rearrangement links TRBV6-1 to TRBJ2-5; perhaps TRBD1 as D (6 bases). The sequence was collected from a woman aged 80 or older with acute or convalescent COVID-19. CDR3 sequence: CASSEATGRETQYF. In DNA form, the CDR3 reads TGTGCCAGCAGTGAAGCTACAGGGAGAGAGACCCAGTACTTC.